The 18 T cell receptor beta chains presented below share a single source sample, sequenced in a study of OX40 agonist ivuxolimab in advanced cancers. Method: immunoSEQ multiplex PCR; TCRdb's copy keeps in-frame clones and lacks some. The sample comprises about 61,000 clones, 90% of which are singletons, and roughly 1.9% rests with the top ten. The source was CD4+ or CD8+ T cells sorted from blood, collected in a trial of the OX40 agonist ivuxolimab. These receptors originate from an adult with an advanced solid tumor such as melanoma, head and neck, liver or kidney cancer.

A few counts support this clone. The CDR3: CASSAEGQGSYNEQFF. CDR3 DNA: TGTGCCAGCAGTGCTGAGGGACAGGGGTCGTACAATGAGCAGTTCTTC. The rearrangement joins TRBV2 to TRBJ2-1; TRBD1 agrees at 10 bases. The V gene's germline CDR1 is SNHLY and CDR2 FYNNEI. Trimming took 4 bases from V and 4 from J; bases not matched to a gene: 7. This CDR3 is 16 amino acids long. Full variable domain (rest looked up from reference TRBV2 and TRBJ2-1): EPEVTQTPSHQVTQMGQEVILRCVPISNHLYFYWYRQILGQKVEFLVSFYNNEISEKSEIFDDQFSVERPDGSNFTLKIRSTKLEDSAMYFCASSAEGQGSYNEQFFGPGTRLTVL.

V and J are TRBV18 and TRBJ1-3; 7 bases are shared with TRBD1. The CDR3 runs to 15 residues. J was trimmed by 2 bases and V by 6 bases; bases with no gene match: 7. The germline V gene has CDR1 KGHSH and CDR2 LQKENI. The CDR3, as DNA: TGTGCCAGCTCCCCCCCGACAGGGACTGGAAACACCATATATTTT. This encodes CASSPPTGTGNTIYF. The variable domain in full, completed from reference TRBV18 and TRBJ1-3, reads NAGVMQNPRHLVRRRGQEARLRCSPMKGHSHVYWYRQLPEEGLKFMVYLQKENIIDESGMPKERFSAEFPKEGPSILRIQQVVRGDSAAYFCASSPPTGTGNTIYFGEGSWLTVV.

V usage is TRBV29-1 and J usage is TRBJ1-1; 7 bases align to TRBD1. This CDR3 is built from 12 residues. With V trimmed by 5 bases and J by 4 bases, 4 bases remained unmatched. Germline CDR1 and CDR2: SQVTM and ANQGSEA. In nucleotides, the CDR3 is TGCAGCGTTAACAGGGGATCCACTGAAGCTTTCTTT. Translated, it gives CSVNRGSTEAFF.

The chain links TRBV5-8 to TRBJ2-5, with 9 bases lining up with TRBD1. The CDR3 loop spans 16 amino acids. V was clipped by 4 bases and J by 5 bases; unmatched bases: 12. CDR1 is SGHTS, CDR2 YDEGEE, per germline. The CDR3 protein is CASSQGQGTGPETQYF. CDR3 nucleotides: TGTGCCAGCAGCCAAGGACAGGGGACCGGGCCGGAGACCCAGTACTTC.

This rearrangement joins TRBV9 to TRBJ2-2; 7 positions agree with TRBD2. The CDR3 loop spans 14 amino acids. Unmatched junction bases numbered 0, after V lost 0 bases and J lost 4 bases. CDR1 and CDR2 (germline): SGDLS, YYNGEE. CDR3 DNA sequence: TGTGCCAGCAGCGTAGCTAGCGGCACCGGGGAGCTGTTTTTT. Translated: CASSVASGTGELFF.

This clone was observed a handful of times. The chain couples TRBV18 to TRBJ2-5; D call uncertain. This CDR3 has 14 residues. Germline V CDR1 and CDR2: KGHSH, LQKENI. Trimming cost V 0 bases and J 5 bases, with 10 bases left between them. The CDR3 DNA follows: TGTGCCAGCTCACCACCGGCTTACCGGGAGACCCAGTACTTC. Protein product: CASSPPAYRETQYF.

The chain joins TRBV15 to TRBJ1-5; unclear D gene. The germline CDR1 and CDR2 sequences are LNHNV and YYDKDF (reference sequence). V gave up 1 base and J gave up 2 bases, with 12 bases separating them. The CDR3 totals 16 residues. CDR3 DNA: TGTGCCACCAGCAGAGGGGAAAACCGAGGCAATCAGCCCCAGCATTTT. This sequence encodes CATSRGENRGNQPQHF. Full variable domain (rest looked up from reference TRBV15 and TRBJ1-5): DAMVIQNPRYQVTQFGKPVTLSCSQTLNHNVMYWYQQKSSQAPKLLFHYYDKDFNNEADTPDNFQSRRPNTSFCFLDIRSPGLGDTAMYLCATSRGENRGNQPQHFGDGTRLSIL.

The chain links TRBV5-4 to TRBJ2-7; 15 nucleotides agree with TRBD2. Germline values: CDR1 SGHNT, CDR2 YYREEE (reference sequence). J lost 0 bases, V lost 10 bases, and 8 bases had no gene match. This CDR3 is 16 amino acids long. CDR3: CAVGLAGGGSSYEQYF. The CDR3 DNA reads TGTGCCGTGGGACTAGCGGGAGGAGGGAGCTCCTACGAGCAGTACTTC.

The chain couples TRBV19 to TRBJ1-5, with D perhaps TRBD1 (5 bases). V gave up 5 bases and J gave up 11 bases, with 16 bases separating them. CDR3 length: 13 amino acids. Germline V lookup: CDR1 LNHDA, CDR2 SQIVND (reference sequence). The DNA for the CDR3 is TGTGCCAGTAGTCCCGGGGGAACCCAGGCCCAGCATTTT. Translated, it gives CASSPGGTQAQHF.

In this sample, this clone turned up a few times. The CDR3 DNA reads as TGTGCCAGTGTAGGGGTATCTGGAAACACCATATATTTT. The encoded protein is CASVGVSGNTIYF. The chain has TRBV19 and TRBJ1-3; D might be TRBD1 (5 bases). CDR3 length: 13 residues. With 8 bases removed from V and 1 base from J, the gap between germline ends came to 9 bases. Germline assignment: CDR1 LNHDA and CDR2 SQIVND (reference sequence).

Points on this clone: Other DNA variants within this sample encode the same CDR3. J is TRBJ1-4 and V is TRBV28, with D uncertain. This CDR3 is built from 15 residues. From germline, CDR1 is MDHEN and CDR2 SYDVKM. V was cut by 5 bases and J by 5 bases, with 15 bases left in between. The CDR3 is CASSLTAGGNEKLFF. CDR3 sequence (DNA): TGTGCCAGCAGTCTGACTGCGGGAGGGAATGAAAAACTGTTTTTT.

V and J are TRBV6-5 and TRBJ1-5, with 10 nucleotides matching TRBD1. From germline, CDR1 is MNHEY and CDR2 SVGAGI. The CDR3 loop spans 15 amino acids. The junction had 4 bases not matched to a gene; V was cut back by 6 bases and J by 2 bases. CDR3: CASRSGTGGNQPQHF. In DNA form, the CDR3 reads TGTGCCAGCAGGTCCGGGACAGGGGGCAATCAGCCCCAGCATTTT.

The rearrangement uses TRBV7-2 and TRBJ2-1; TRBD1 aligns across 9 bases. Germline CDR1 and CDR2: SGHTA and FQGNSA. V lost 4 bases to trimming and J lost 10 bases; unmatched junction nucleotides: 14. This CDR3 has 16 residues. The CDR3 sequence: CASSSPTGTGRSEQFF. CDR3 nucleotide sequence: TGTGCCAGCAGCTCACCAACCGGGACAGGGAGAAGCGAGCAGTTCTTC.

V and J are TRBV28 and TRBJ2-1; D perhaps matches TRBD2 (6 bases). Germline CDR1 is MDHEN and CDR2 is SYDVKM. The CDR3 contains 16 residues. V was clipped by 2 bases and J by 4 bases, with 15 bases between them. CDR3 sequence: CASSLKFRGAYNEQFF. The DNA of the CDR3 is TGTGCCAGCAGTTTAAAGTTTCGCGGGGCGTACAATGAGCAGTTCTTC.

CDR3 nucleotides: TGTGCCAGCAGTGGTCCTGGGGGGGGTGCTTCCAACACTGAAGCTTTCTTT. It codes for CASSGPGGGASNTEAFF. The J gene is TRBJ1-1, the V gene TRBV6-1; a weak D match, TRBD1 (5 bases). The V end was cut by 4 bases, the J end by 2 bases, with 20 bases between. Germline assignment: CDR1 MNHNS and CDR2 SASEGT. This CDR3 comprises 17 residues.

This CDR3 is CASSLGPNYEQYF. As DNA, the CDR3 is TGTGCCAGCAGTCTCGGACCCAATTACGAGCAGTACTTC. This chain connects TRBV6-5 to TRBJ2-7; D gene ambiguous. The CDR3 sequence is 13 residues long. From germline, CDR1 is MNHEY and CDR2 SVGAGI. V lost 5 bases and J lost 4, with 12 bases in between.

The chain is built from TRBV11-3 and TRBJ2-7; D perhaps matches TRBD1 (6 bases). The CDR3 covers 13 residues. V shed 5 bases and J shed 2 bases, with 10 bases lying between them. The germline gives CDR1 SGHNT, CDR2 YENEEA. CDR3 nucleotides: TGTGCCAGCAGCCAGGGGATAACCTACGAGCAGTACTTC. Amino acid sequence: CASSQGITYEQYF.

The gene calls are TRBV5-3 and TRBJ1-3; the D is unclear. TRBV5-3 is flagged as an ORF with uncertain function. V lost 10 bases, J lost 3 bases, and 14 bases lay in between. There are 13 residues in the CDR3. The CDR3 sequence: CAARGLGGNTIYF. CDR3 coding DNA: TGTGCCGCACGAGGCCTGGGTGGAAACACCATATATTTT.